This T cell receptor beta chain was recovered during a study of T cell responses to AZD1222 COVID-19 vaccine. Across the whole study: Both about-4-week and about-12-week second-dose recipients were combined. Notes on the study in general: Targets within unmutated variant regions were reportedly found for nearly half of spike-specific TCRs. Repertoire collection took place solely once the T cell response had peaked. At baseline, seropositivity was found in only a handful of AZD1222 recipients.

Assay: immunoSEQ multiplex PCR; the TCRdb copy retains only in-frame clones and omits some. The sample holds 70,000 or so clones, around 87% seen once. With respect to this clone: The antigen remains undetermined.

The TCR originated in an adult in good health. This specimen was peripheral blood, taken on day 0 of AZD1222 vaccination.

The CDR3 protein is CASSVRGRLNTEAFF. The DNA of the CDR3 is TGTGCCAGTAGTGTGAGGGGGCGACTGAACACTGAAGCTTTCTTT. The chain recombines TRBV19 with TRBJ1-1; 7 bases agree with TRBD1. Germline values: CDR1 LNHDA, CDR2 SQIVND (reference sequence). V shed 5 bases and J 0 bases; nucleotides not matched to a gene: 6. This CDR3 is built from 15 residues.